The sequence of this T cell receptor (beta chain) was determined in a study of neurological immune-mediated disorders. The CDR3 loop spans 15 amino acids. Germline loops: CDR1 SGHTA, CDR2 FQGNSA. V lost 4 bases, J lost 9 bases, and 11 bases stayed unmatched. TCRdb recomputed calls from the 5' RACE reads with MiXCR, one row per CDR3 protein. This table has approximately 50,000 distinct CDR3 sequences, approximately 10% appearing once. Regarding this clonotype: Its antigen is as yet unknown.

General study findings and limits: None of the CDR3 amino acid sequences of expanded clones were shared across subjects, and this suggested private repertoires in all groups.

The sample consisted of PBMCs. The chain links TRBV7-2 to TRBJ2-1; 8 positions agree with TRBD2. The clonotype comes from a man in his 70s with HTLV-1-associated myelopathy (HAM/TSP). The DNA of the CDR3 is TGTGCCAGCAGCTCACAACCGGGACTAGTGAGTGAGCAGTTCTTC. Translation gives CASSSQPGLVSEQFF. The full variable domain, completed using reference TRBV7-2 and TRBJ2-1, is GAGVSQSPSNKVTEKGKDVELRCDPISGHTALYWYRQSLGQGLEFLIYFQGNSAPDKSGLPSDRFSAERTGGSVSTLTIQRTQQEDSAVYLCASSSQPGLVSEQFFGPGTRLTVL.